This TCR beta chain derives from a study of blood T cell repertoires in COVID-19. Whole-study context: Nucleic acid was either cDNA or gDNA, and it came from T cells, B-cell-depleted T cells, or PBMCs.

V was shortened by 2 bases and J by 3 bases, with 7 bases between the two germline ends. The CDR3 spans 13 residues. The germline CDR1 and CDR2 sequences are MNHEY and SVGEGT. Profiling relied on immunoSEQ multiplex PCR, and the TCRdb table lists in-frame clones only, not all of them. The table includes some 350,000 clones, 80% to 90% detected once. Membership in each cohort depended on participant-reported clinical history. What the recovered Cohort 3 donors had was two negative PCRs, clearance, or symptom resolution. The TCR sequence derives from a man aged 18 to 30 who had recovered from COVID-19. This sequence joins TRBV6-2 or TRBV6-3 and TRBJ1-2; TRBD1 is a possible D gene (5 bases). Material: PBMCs or T cells enriched from blood (not recorded which). CDR3: CASSYAGHYGYTF. For the CDR3, the DNA is TGTGCCAGCAGTTACGCGGGACACTATGGCTACACCTTC.